Listed here are 26 T cell receptor beta chains from one sample, sequenced in a study of T cell responses to AZD1222 COVID-19 vaccine. Sequencing used immunoSEQ multiplex PCR; TCRdb keeps in-frame clones, though not all of them. The sample consists of approximately 140,000 clones, approximately 90% of them appearing once. Sequenced here: peripheral blood, sampled on day 0 of AZD1222 vaccination. The receptors were sampled from an adult in good health.

The chain links TRBV5-4 to TRBJ1-1; unclear D gene. V lost 4 bases to trimming and J lost 1 base, with 8 bases between them. From germline, CDR1 is SGHNT and CDR2 YYREEE (reference sequence). CDR3 length: 13 amino acids. The CDR3 bases are TGTGCCAGCAGCAATGTCCGGAACACTGAAGCTTTCTTT. Encoded protein: CASSNVRNTEAFF.

The chain links TRBV15 to TRBJ1-2; a possible D gene is TRBD1 (6 bases). From germline, CDR1 is LNHNV and CDR2 YYDKDF (reference sequence). Deletions cut 0 bases from V and 9 bases from J, with 14 bases between. This CDR3 is 14 amino acids long. The CDR3 loop is CATSRDRDKSRYTF. CDR3 DNA: TGTGCCACCAGCAGAGATCGGGACAAAAGTCGCTACACCTTC.

This clone was observed a handful of times. The chain uses TRBV5-1 and TRBJ2-1; 13 bases are a match to TRBD2. The CDR3 spans 13 residues. Germline trimming cut 7 bases from V and 8 bases from J; bases unmatched to any gene: 3. The germline V gene encodes CDR1 SGHRS and CDR2 YFSETQ. The CDR3, as DNA: TGCGCCAGCGGACTAGCGGGAGAGGATGAGCAGTTCTTC. Protein sequence: CASGLAGEDEQFF. The whole variable domain, filled in from reference TRBV5-1 and TRBJ2-1, reads KAGVTQTPRYLIKTRGQQVTLSCSPISGHRSVSWYQQTPGQGLQFLFEYFSETQRNKGNFPGRFSGRQFSNSRSEMNVSTLELGDSALYLCASGLAGEDEQFFGPGTRLTVL.

The V call is TRBV4-3, the J call TRBJ1-2; 10 bases agree with TRBD1. The ends lost 1 base at V and 3 bases at J; junction bases unmatched: 5. The CDR3 totals 16 residues. From germline, CDR1 is LGHNA and CDR2 YSLEER. CDR3 in DNA: TGCGCCAGCAGCCAAGGGGACAGGGGAAGTTACTATGGCTACACCTTC. It translates to CASSQGDRGSYYGYTF.

This clone was detected a few times. The CDR3 nucleotides read TGCGCCAGTTCGACCGGGACAGGGAACACCGGGGAGCTGTTTTTT. This sequence encodes CASSTGTGNTGELFF. The V and J genes are TRBV10-2 and TRBJ2-2; TRBD1 matches at 8 bases. Trimming at V came to 9 bases and at J to 1 base, leaving 7 bases not matched to a gene. The CDR3 loop spans 15 amino acids. Germline-derived CDR1 and CDR2 are WSHSY and SAAADI.

V is TRBV5-4 and J is TRBJ2-7; D might be TRBD2 (6 bases). The germline V gene has CDR1 SGHNT and CDR2 YYREEE (reference sequence). The CDR3 consists of 12 residues. V shed 5 bases and J shed 6 bases, with 12 bases lying between them. CDR3 loop: CASRRDLREQYF. CDR3 coding DNA: TGTGCCAGCAGACGGGACTTACGCGAGCAGTACTTC.

The CDR3 bases are TGTGCCAGCAGCTCGTCGACAGGGCAAGGCACTGAAGCTTTCTTT. Translating gives CASSSSTGQGTEAFF. The rearrangement links TRBV9 to TRBJ1-1; 7 bases agree with TRBD1. The germline V gene has CDR1 SGDLS and CDR2 YYNGEE. The CDR3 covers 15 residues. The V gene end was trimmed by 4 bases and the J gene end by 4 bases; junction bases not matched to a gene: 10. The entire variable domain, with the rest obtained from reference TRBV9 and TRBJ1-1, is as follows: DSGVTQTPKHLITATGQRVTLRCSPRSGDLSVYWYQQSLDQGLQFLIQYYNGEERAKGNILERFSAQQFPDLHSELNLSSLELGDSALYFCASSSSTGQGTEAFFGQGTRLTVV.

This clone was counted once. Here the CDR3 reads CSAGTGLGYTF. CDR3 bases: TGCAGCGCCGGGACAGGGCTCGGCTACACCTTC. The rearrangement joins TRBV29-1 to TRBJ1-2, with 9 positions matching TRBD1. V trimming: 7 bases; J trimming: 8 bases; junction bases outside the gene matches: 5. Germline V gene sequence: CDR1 SQVTM, CDR2 ANQGSEA. The CDR3 extends over 11 amino acids.

The rearrangement joins TRBV27 to TRBJ1-1, with D uncertain. Looked up from germline, CDR1 is MNHEY and CDR2 is SMNVEV (reference sequence). V shed 0 bases and J shed 1 base, with 6 bases lying between them. This CDR3 is 14 amino acids long. CDR3: CASSLSEANTEAFF. CDR3 in DNA: TGTGCCAGCAGTTTATCCGAGGCGAACACTGAAGCTTTCTTT.

The rearrangement links TRBV10-2 to TRBJ2-1; 10 bases align to TRBD2. The CDR3 has 16 residues. Germline values: CDR1 WSHSY, CDR2 SAAADI. The ends lost 3 bases at V and 2 bases at J; junction bases unmatched: 4. The CDR3 DNA reads TGCGCCAGCAGTGACTCGACTAGCGGGCCCTACAATGAGCAGTTCTTC. Translation: CASSDSTSGPYNEQFF.

The rearrangement links TRBV6-1 to TRBJ1-5; 8 bases agree with TRBD1. V lost 3 bases to trimming and J lost 0 bases; unmatched junction nucleotides: 4. Germline V gives CDR1 MNHNS, CDR2 SASEGT. The CDR3 spans 16 residues. The CDR3 DNA sequence: TGTGCCAGCAGTGAGACGGACAGGGATAGCAATCAGCCCCAGCATTTT. This translates into CASSETDRDSNQPQHF.

In its sample, this clone was seen once. The chain has TRBV19 and TRBJ1-1; D gene uncertain. Between the trimmed V and J ends, which lost 6 bases and 1 base, there was a span of 12 bases. CDR1 and CDR2 from the germline V gene are LNHDA and SQIVND (reference sequence). This CDR3 spans 14 amino acids. The CDR3 bases are TGTGCCAGTAGCCCGACCCAAGAGAACACTGAAGCTTTCTTT. Protein: CASSPTQENTEAFF.

The chain joins TRBV4-1 to TRBJ1-1, with D maybe TRBD1 (5 bases). V shed 0 bases and J shed 4 bases, with 18 bases lying between them. Germline CDR1 is MGHRA and CDR2 is YSYEKL. The CDR3 is made up of 17 amino acids. This CDR3 reads CASSQDRTGPLGTEAFF. CDR3 in DNA: TGCGCCAGCAGCCAAGATCGTACAGGACCTCTAGGCACTGAAGCTTTCTTT.

This chain links TRBV2 with TRBJ1-2, with a tentative D call TRBD1 (5 bases). CDR1 and CDR2 from the germline V gene are SNHLY and FYNNEI. This CDR3 contains 15 residues. V shed 4 bases and J shed 3 bases, with 15 bases lying between them. CDR3 in amino acids: CASSGTNRGDYGYTF. CDR3 sequence (DNA): TGTGCCAGCAGTGGCACCAATAGGGGTGACTATGGCTACACCTTC.

The chain is built from TRBV24-1 and TRBJ2-7; D is possibly TRBD1 (5 bases). The CDR3 runs to 15 residues. V lost 4 bases and J lost 2, with 14 bases in between. Germline values: CDR1 KGHDR, CDR2 SFDVKD. CDR3 DNA sequence: TGTGCCACCAGTGACTCCTCAGGGTGGCCCTACGAGCAGTACTTC. Its translation: CATSDSSGWPYEQYF.

The chain couples TRBV19 to TRBJ1-2; possibly TRBD1 for D (6 bases). The CDR3 length is 15 residues. Trimming took off 7 bases at V and 2 bases at J, with 17 bases between the two ends. CDR1 and CDR2 (germline): LNHDA, SQIVND (reference sequence). This CDR3 reads CASKPGAGYNYGYTF. The CDR3 DNA follows: TGTGCCAGTAAACCAGGGGCAGGCTACAACTATGGCTACACCTTC. Filled out from reference TRBV19 and TRBJ1-2, the complete variable domain reads DGGITQSPKYLFRKEGQNVTLSCEQNLNHDAMYWYRQDPGQGLRLIYYSQIVNDFQKGDIAEGYSVSREKKESFPLTVTSAQKNPTAFYLCASKPGAGYNYGYTFGSGTRLTVV.

This rearrangement joins TRBV10-3 to TRBJ2-2; no firm D call. The germline V gene encodes CDR1 ENHRY and CDR2 SYGVKD. The CDR3 is 11 residues long. V lost 6 bases and J lost 6, with 5 bases in between. The CDR3 DNA reads as TGTGCCATCAGAGAATCCGGGGAGCTGTTTTTT. Translation gives CAIRESGELFF.

The rearrangement uses TRBV2 and TRBJ2-5; 12 bases are a match to TRBD2. This CDR3 has 18 amino acids. CDR1 SNHLY and CDR2 FYNNEI come from the germline V gene. J was trimmed by 2 bases and V by 7 bases; bases with no gene match: 14. CDR3 residues: CASTLTSGRGVAQETQYF. The DNA of the CDR3 is TGTGCCAGCACCCTGACTAGCGGGAGAGGTGTAGCACAAGAGACCCAGTACTTC.

The gene calls are TRBV4-1 and TRBJ2-1; D is tentatively TRBD1 or TRBD2 (5 bases each). Trimming took 3 bases from V and 11 from J, leaving 11 bases between them. This CDR3 contains 12 residues. CDR1 and CDR2 (germline): MGHRA, YSYEKL. CDR3 sequence: CASSQGTLKQFF. CDR3 coding DNA: TGCGCCAGCAGCCAGGGGACCTTAAAGCAGTTCTTC.

Regarding this clone: The junction departs from the called germline gene at one end, perhaps through a read error. The V gene is TRBV7-2, the J gene TRBJ1-6; D not resolved. Germline CDR1 is SGHTA and CDR2 is FQGNSA. The CDR3 has 16 amino acids. The CDR3 sequence is CASSGRTSSFNSPLHF. The DNA of the CDR3 is TGTGCCAGCAGCGGAAGGACGTCTTCCTTTAATTCACCCCTCCACTTT.

This chain joins TRBV19 and TRBJ2-7; D is possibly TRBD2 (6 bases). The V end was cut by 6 bases, the J end by 3 bases, with 18 bases between. This CDR3 spans 15 amino acids. Germline CDR1 LNHDA, CDR2 SQIVND (reference sequence). The CDR3 region has the DNA TGTGCCAGTAGGACCGTGGGGGGAGTAGGCTACGAGCAGTACTTC. This translates into CASRTVGGVGYEQYF.

The chain couples TRBV4-3 to TRBJ1-2; no clear D. Deletions cut 1 base from V and 8 bases from J, with 17 bases between. The length of the CDR3 is 15 residues. CDR1 and CDR2 (germline): LGHNA, YSLEER. Here the CDR3 DNA reads TGCGCCAGCAGCCAAGCGCGGGGATCAATAGGGGGCTACACCTTC. The encoded protein is CASSQARGSIGGYTF.

This clone was counted a single time. The genes are TRBV12-5 and TRBJ1-5; D might be TRBD1 (5 bases). V lost 1 base and J lost 3, with 13 bases in between. This CDR3 comprises 16 residues. Germline V gene sequence: CDR1 LGHNT, CDR2 FRNRAP. CDR3 loop: CASGLGTSSTNQPQHF. The CDR3 bases are TGTGCTAGTGGTTTGGGGACATCCTCCACCAATCAGCCCCAGCATTTT.

The V call is TRBV9, the J call TRBJ1-4; a weak D match, TRBD1 (5 bases). Germline CDR1 reads SGDLS; CDR2 reads YYNGEE. The germline V and J ends were trimmed by 0 bases and 7 bases, with 13 bases remaining between them. This CDR3 comprises 15 residues. CDR3 sequence: CASSVGVGASEKLFF. As DNA, the CDR3 is TGTGCCAGCAGCGTAGGTGTAGGGGCCAGTGAAAAACTGTTTTTT.

The rearrangement links TRBV5-1 to TRBJ1-1, with TRBD1 matching over 10 bases. This CDR3 region has 16 residues. Germline V lookup: CDR1 SGHRS, CDR2 YFSETQ. V shed 3 bases, J shed 3 bases, and the junction held 8 bases outside the gene matches. CDR3 coding DNA: TGCGCCAGCAGCTGGGGGGACAGGGGTTTTCACACTGAAGCTTTCTTT. Translated, it gives CASSWGDRGFHTEAFF.

A single count supports this clone. The chain couples TRBV3-1 (or the pseudogene TRBV3-2) to TRBJ1-2; D gene unclear. From germline, CDR1 is LGHDT and CDR2 YNNKEL (reference sequence). The CDR3 length is 16 residues. Trimming pared 0 bases from V and 2 bases from J, leaving 13 bases between. The CDR3 here is CASSQDWRVENYGYTF. The CDR3 region has the DNA TGTGCCAGCAGCCAAGACTGGAGGGTAGAAAACTATGGCTACACCTTC.